The rows below give T cell receptor beta chains drawn from one sample of a study of CD4+ T cells in melanoma. Using immunoSEQ multiplex PCR, the repertoire was profiled, and TCRdb retains in-frame clones only, with some absent. The sample has 50,000 to 60,000 clones, almost 70% seen once. The specimen was tumor tissue. The receptors stem from a human donor with melanoma. The CDR3 runs from the conserved cysteine through the conserved F or W. D genes are given only for firm matches. A row's size may be missing; if present it is once, few, many or a size class.

CDR3 DNA: TGTGCCAGCAGCTTTGACAGGGGCGAAGGAACAGATACGCAGTATTTT
CDR3 protein: CASSFDRGEGTDTQYF
D gene: TRBD1
CDR3 length: 16
V gene: TRBV11-2
clone size: NA
J gene: TRBJ2-3

CDR3 DNA: TGTGCCAGCAGCTTAGGAGCGGGGGGACCAGATACGCAGTATTTT
CDR3 protein: CASSLGAGGPDTQYF
D gene: TRBD2
CDR3 length: 15
V gene: TRBV7-9
clone size: once
J gene: TRBJ2-3

CDR3 DNA: TGTGCCAGCAGCTTAGAGGGAGGTGGCACTGAAGCTTTCTTT
CDR3 protein: CASSLEGGGTEAFF
D gene: NA
CDR3 length: 14
V gene: TRBV11-2
clone size: few
J gene: TRBJ1-1

CDR3 DNA: TGTGCCAGCAGCTTAGGACAGGGAACTAACTATGGCTACACCTTC
CDR3 protein: CASSLGQGTNYGYTF
D gene: TRBD1
CDR3 length: 15
V gene: TRBV7-9
clone size: NA
J gene: TRBJ1-2

CDR3 DNA: TGTGCCAGTAGTATCGGAGCTAACTATGGCTACACCTTC
CDR3 protein: CASSIGANYGYTF
D gene: NA
CDR3 length: 13
V gene: TRBV19
clone size: NA
J gene: TRBJ1-2

CDR3 DNA: TGTGCCAGCAGCCCTGGGGGCCCGAACACTGAAGCTTTCTTT
CDR3 protein: CASSPGGPNTEAFF
D gene: NA
CDR3 length: 14
V gene: TRBV4-2
clone size: NA
J gene: TRBJ1-1

CDR3 DNA: TGTGCCAGCAGCCCCCACCCCGATACCAGACTCGGATTCTCCTATAATTCACCCCTCCACTTT
CDR3 protein: CASSPHPDTRLGFSYNSPLHF
D gene: NA
CDR3 length: 21
V gene: TRBV14
clone size: NA
J gene: TRBJ1-6

CDR3 DNA: TGTGCCAGCAGCCAAGAATCCAGGTACGAGCAGTACTTC
CDR3 protein: CASSQESRYEQYF
D gene: NA
CDR3 length: 13
V gene: TRBV4-2
clone size: NA
J gene: TRBJ2-7

CDR3 DNA: TGCGCCAGCAGCCCAGAAGACAGGAGAGACTACGAGCAGTACTTC
CDR3 protein: CASSPEDRRDYEQYF
D gene: NA
CDR3 length: 15
V gene: TRBV5-1
clone size: few
J gene: TRBJ2-7

CDR3 DNA: TGTGCCAGCAGCCAAGAAGGAAACATGGGGATTGAGCAGTTCTTC
CDR3 protein: CASSQEGNMGIEQFF
D gene: NA
CDR3 length: 15
V gene: TRBV4-2
clone size: few
J gene: TRBJ2-1

CDR3 DNA: TGTGCCAGCAGCTTATCAGCGGGGCCAGAGACCCAGTACTTC
CDR3 protein: CASSLSAGPETQYF
D gene: TRBD2
CDR3 length: 14
V gene: TRBV7-2
clone size: NA
J gene: TRBJ2-5

CDR3 DNA: TGCGCCAGCAGCATGACAGGGGGCGCCGGCAAAAACATTCAGTACTTC
CDR3 protein: CASSMTGGAGKNIQYF
D gene: TRBD1
CDR3 length: 16
V gene: TRBV5-1
clone size: NA
J gene: TRBJ2-4

CDR3 DNA: TGTGCCAGCAGCTTTTCGGAGGACACTGAAGCTTTCTTT
CDR3 protein: CASSFSEDTEAFF
D gene: NA
CDR3 length: 13
V gene: TRBV7-2
clone size: few
J gene: TRBJ1-1

CDR3 DNA: TGCGCCAGCAGCCAAGATTCCGGGACCTATGGCTACACCTTC
CDR3 protein: CASSQDSGTYGYTF
D gene: NA
CDR3 length: 14
V gene: TRBV5-4
clone size: NA
J gene: TRBJ1-2

CDR3 DNA: TGCGCCAGCAGCTTGGGGGCAGACTACAATGAGCAGTTCTTC
CDR3 protein: CASSLGADYNEQFF
D gene: NA
CDR3 length: 14
V gene: TRBV5-1
clone size: NA
J gene: TRBJ2-1

CDR3 DNA: TGCGCCAGCAGCCGACGACAAGGGAGGGCAGCAGGGGAAAAACTGTTTTTT
CDR3 protein: CASSRRQGRAAGEKLFF
D gene: NA
CDR3 length: 17
V gene: TRBV5-1
clone size: NA
J gene: TRBJ1-4

CDR3 DNA: TGTGCCAGCAGTGGGGACGGCCGCAATCAGCCCCAGCATTTT
CDR3 protein: CASSGDGRNQPQHF
D gene: NA
CDR3 length: 14
V gene: TRBV25-1
clone size: NA
J gene: TRBJ1-5

CDR3 DNA: TGTGCCTGGAGCCCCTTCAACAGCTATAAGGCCTACAATGAGCAGTTCTTC
CDR3 protein: CAWSPFNSYKAYNEQFF
D gene: NA
CDR3 length: 17
V gene: TRBV30
clone size: NA
J gene: TRBJ2-1

CDR3 DNA: TGTGCCAGCAGTTTTGGGGGGGGGATCACAGATACGCAGTATTTT
CDR3 protein: CASSFGGGITDTQYF
D gene: TRBD2
CDR3 length: 15
V gene: TRBV28
clone size: NA
J gene: TRBJ2-3

CDR3 DNA: TGTGCCAGCCAGTTGGGAACAGGGTCGAGCTACGAGCAGTACTTC
CDR3 protein: CASQLGTGSSYEQYF
D gene: NA
CDR3 length: 15
V gene: TRBV28
clone size: few
J gene: TRBJ2-7

CDR3 DNA: TGTGCTGTCCGGGGGTTAACTAACAATGAGCAGTTCTTC
CDR3 protein: CAVRGLTNNEQFF
D gene: NA
CDR3 length: 13
V gene: TRBV6-6
clone size: NA
J gene: TRBJ2-1

CDR3 DNA: TGCGCCAGCAGTTTGGCGGGGGGCCATTACGAGCAGTACTTC
CDR3 protein: CASSLAGGHYEQYF
D gene: TRBD2
CDR3 length: 14
V gene: TRBV5-1
clone size: few
J gene: TRBJ2-7

CDR3 DNA: TGTGCCAGCAGCACCTACGGAGGGGGGCGAGAGACCCAGTACTTC
CDR3 protein: CASSTYGGGRETQYF
D gene: NA
CDR3 length: 15
V gene: TRBV7-9
clone size: NA
J gene: TRBJ2-5

CDR3 DNA: TGTGCCAGCACCAGCAACTATGGCTACACCTTC
CDR3 protein: CASTSNYGYTF
D gene: NA
CDR3 length: 11
V gene: TRBV6-1
clone size: NA
J gene: TRBJ1-2

CDR3 DNA: TGCGCCAGCAGTCAAGACAGGGATCCCTCCTACGAGCAGTACTTC
CDR3 protein: CASSQDRDPSYEQYF
D gene: TRBD1
CDR3 length: 15
V gene: TRBV5-1
clone size: NA
J gene: TRBJ2-7

CDR3 DNA: TGTGCCAGCAGCCCCCCCGTTGGGGCATTGGGTGAAGCTTTCTTT
CDR3 protein: CASSPPVGALGEAFF
D gene: NA
CDR3 length: 15
V gene: TRBV5-4
clone size: NA
J gene: TRBJ1-1

CDR3 DNA: TGTGCCAGCAGCTTTAGGACAGATACGCAGTATTTT
CDR3 protein: CASSFRTDTQYF
D gene: NA
CDR3 length: 12
V gene: TRBV7-2
clone size: many
J gene: TRBJ2-3

CDR3 DNA: TGTGCCAGCAGCCTAGGACTAGCGGGGGAGACCCAGTACTTC
CDR3 protein: CASSLGLAGETQYF
D gene: TRBD2
CDR3 length: 14
V gene: TRBV7-9
clone size: NA
J gene: TRBJ2-5

CDR3 DNA: TGCGCCAGCAGCCAGGAACCGGGACAGGTCGGGACCCAGTACTTC
CDR3 protein: CASSQEPGQVGTQYF
D gene: TRBD1
CDR3 length: 15
V gene: TRBV4-1
clone size: NA
J gene: TRBJ2-5

CDR3 DNA: TGTGCCAGCAGTAGGACAGGTCGTCAGCCCCAGCATTTT
CDR3 protein: CASSRTGRQPQHF
D gene: TRBD1
CDR3 length: 13
V gene: TRBV6-5
clone size: few
J gene: TRBJ1-5

CDR3 DNA: TGTGCTAGTGGTTCGTCCGGGACTCATACCTACGAGCAGTACTTC
CDR3 protein: CASGSSGTHTYEQYF
D gene: NA
CDR3 length: 15
V gene: TRBV12-5
clone size: NA
J gene: TRBJ2-7

CDR3 DNA: TGTGCCAGCAGTGACGAACTTTCTAGTGAGCAGTTCTTC
CDR3 protein: CASSDELSSEQFF
D gene: NA
CDR3 length: 13
V gene: TRBV6-4
clone size: NA
J gene: TRBJ2-1

CDR3 DNA: TGTGCCAGCAGCCCCCGACAGGGGGCTTTCTTGGAGACCCAGTACTTC
CDR3 protein: CASSPRQGAFLETQYF
D gene: TRBD1
CDR3 length: 16
V gene: TRBV7-6
clone size: NA
J gene: TRBJ2-5

CDR3 DNA: TGTGCCTGGGCCCGGGACAGGGTCAGAGGGGGGGACAATGAGCAGTTCTTC
CDR3 protein: CAWARDRVRGGDNEQFF
D gene: TRBD1
CDR3 length: 17
V gene: TRBV30
clone size: NA
J gene: TRBJ2-1

CDR3 DNA: TGCGCCAGCAGCCATTTGGGACAGAGAAACACCGGGGAGCTGTTTTTT
CDR3 protein: CASSHLGQRNTGELFF
D gene: TRBD1
CDR3 length: 16
V gene: TRBV4-1
clone size: NA
J gene: TRBJ2-2

CDR3 DNA: TGTGCCAGCAGCAGTGGACAAACCTTTGGTAACACCATATATTTT
CDR3 protein: CASSSGQTFGNTIYF
D gene: NA
CDR3 length: 15
V gene: TRBV7-2
clone size: NA
J gene: TRBJ1-3

CDR3 DNA: TGTGCCTGGAGTGAGGGGAAGACGCAGGCTTTCTTT
CDR3 protein: CAWSEGKTQAFF
D gene: NA
CDR3 length: 12
V gene: TRBV30
clone size: NA
J gene: TRBJ1-1

CDR3 DNA: TGTGCCAGCAGCTTGGGAGGGGCGGGAGATACGCAGTATTTT
CDR3 protein: CASSLGGAGDTQYF
D gene: TRBD2
CDR3 length: 14
V gene: TRBV7-8
clone size: NA
J gene: TRBJ2-3

CDR3 DNA: TGCGCCAGCAGCCGACTAGCGGGGGCCGACTACAATGAGCAGTTCTTC
CDR3 protein: CASSRLAGADYNEQFF
D gene: TRBD2
CDR3 length: 16
V gene: TRBV5-1
clone size: NA
J gene: TRBJ2-1

CDR3 DNA: TGTGCCAGCAGCGGCACAAGGGCCCACGAGCAGTACTTC
CDR3 protein: CASSGTRAHEQYF
D gene: NA
CDR3 length: 13
V gene: TRBV9
clone size: few
J gene: TRBJ2-7

CDR3 DNA: TGCAGCGTTGGTGGACTAGACTACGAGCAGTACTTC
CDR3 protein: CSVGGLDYEQYF
D gene: TRBD2
CDR3 length: 12
V gene: TRBV29-1
clone size: NA
J gene: TRBJ2-7